This TCR beta chain was documented in a study of blood T cell repertoires in COVID-19. Across the study: Sample material is recorded as cDNA or gDNA derived from T cells, B-cell-depleted T cells, or PBMCs.

This clone was seen only once. Original analysis: Amplification with reference gene primers provided the estimates of nucleated cell counts. Here immunoSEQ multiplex PCR was the method, and the copy in TCRdb shows in-frame clones only, minus some. The D gene and trimming were derived from the DNA, and the V and J assignments and clone size from that table. The sample carries around 83,000 clones, more than 80% recorded once. This receptor was taken from a man in his forties or fifties with active or convalescent COVID-19. What was sequenced was peripheral blood.

CDR3 bases: TGTGCCAGCAGCTCAACAGGGGATGGCTACACCTTC. Amino acids: CASSSTGDGYTF. The chain recombines TRBV12-3 or TRBV12-4 with TRBJ1-2, with 7 bases lining up with TRBD1. Trimming removed 6 bases from V and 6 bases from J; junction bases left unmatched: 4. The CDR3 extends over 12 amino acids.